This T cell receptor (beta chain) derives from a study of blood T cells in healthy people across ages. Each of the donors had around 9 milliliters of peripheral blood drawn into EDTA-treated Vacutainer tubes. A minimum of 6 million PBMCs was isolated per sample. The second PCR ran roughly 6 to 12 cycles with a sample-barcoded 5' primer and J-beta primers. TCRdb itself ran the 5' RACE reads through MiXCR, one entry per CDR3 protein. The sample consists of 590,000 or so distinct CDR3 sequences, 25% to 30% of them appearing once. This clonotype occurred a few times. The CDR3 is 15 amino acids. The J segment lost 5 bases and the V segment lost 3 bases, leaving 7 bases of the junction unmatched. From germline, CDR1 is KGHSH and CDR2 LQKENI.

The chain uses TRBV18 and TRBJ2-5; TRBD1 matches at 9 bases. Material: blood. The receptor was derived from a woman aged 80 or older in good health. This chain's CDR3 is CASSPAQGAGETQYF. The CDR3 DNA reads TGTGCCAGCTCACCGGCACAGGGGGCTGGCGAGACCCAGTACTTC.